A selection of T cell receptor beta chains follows, all from one sample in a study of regulatory T cells in long-lasting Graves disease. TCRdb recomputed calls from the multiplex PCR reads with MiXCR, one row per CDR3 protein. The repertoire holds 530,000 or so distinct CDR3 sequences, with around 16% as singletons. Separately, the same data were catalogued under a study of T cells in Graves' hyperthyroidism and ophthalmopathy.

The sample consisted of peripheral blood mononuclear cells (PBMCs), taken at new diagnosis, from a patient treated with antithyroid drugs. These receptors all come from a man aged 18 to 29 with Graves disease. CDR3s include the opening cysteine and the closing phenylalanine or tryptophan. The D gene is left open where the match is weak. Only some rows state a clone size, as once, few, many or a class for expanded clones.

j_gene,v_gene,d_gene,abundance,CDR3nt,CDR3aa
TRBJ2-3,TRBV2,-,-,TGTGCCAGCAAAACCCCAAGCACAGATGCGCAGTGTTTT,CASKTPSTDAQCF
TRBJ2-7,TRBV7-2,-,many,TGTGCCAGCAGTCTCAACAGGGTTTTGGACGAGCAGTACTTC,CASSLNRVLDEQYF
TRBJ1-1,TRBV28,TRBD1,many,TGTGCCACCTTGGGACAGGGGTACACTGAAGCTTTCTTT,CATLGQGYTEAFF
TRBJ2-3,TRBV2,TRBD2,-,TGTGCCAGCAGCGCCCCTCTAGCGGGAGTAACAGATACGCAGTATTTT,CASSAPLAGVTDTQYF
TRBJ1-6,TRBV6-5,TRBD1,few,TGTGCCAGCAGTTACTCCCGGGACAGGGTCAATTCACCCCTCCACTTT,CASSYSRDRVNSPLHF
TRBJ1-2,TRBV6-5,-,-,TGTGCCAGCAGTTGGGGAGATGGCTACACCTTC,CASSWGDGYTF
TRBJ2-3,TRBV7-3,-,many,TGTGCCAGCAGTTACCGGGGGAAAGATACGCAGTATTTT,CASSYRGKDTQYF
TRBJ1-5,TRBV28,-,-,TGTGCCAGCAGTCCCCTTACCCCCACTCAGCCCCAGCATTTT,CASSPLTPTQPQHF
TRBJ2-5,TRBV20-1,-,few,TGCATTGTGGGGGCGGGAGCGGCAGTTGGAGAGACCCAGTACTTC,CIVGAGAAVGETQYF
TRBJ2-1,TRBV19,-,-,TGTGCCAGTAGTATTGGCGGGATGGCCTACAATGAGCAGTTCTTC,CASSIGGMAYNEQFF
TRBJ2-5,TRBV15,-,-,TGTGCCACCAGCAGAGCCCAAGAGACCCAGTACTTC,CATSRAQETQYF
TRBJ2-2,TRBV30,TRBD1,-,TGTGCCTGGAGCGGCGTTCCAGGGGGCGGCGGAGGAACCGGGGAGCTGTTTTTT,CAWSGVPGGGGGTGELFF
TRBJ2-7,TRBV29-1,TRBD2,few,TGCAGCGCAGGGACTAGCGGCTCTACGGTCGGGCAGTACTTC,CSAGTSGSTVGQYF
TRBJ2-1,TRBV6-2/TRBV6-3,TRBD2,few,TGTGCCAGCAGAGGACTAGCGGGATGGAGTGAGCAGTTCTTC,CASRGLAGWSEQFF
TRBJ2-2,TRBV9,-,-,TGTGCCAGCAGCCCAGGAAGTCTCTCGACCGGGGAGCTGTTTTTT,CASSPGSLSTGELFF
TRBJ2-3,TRBV6-5,TRBD2,few,TGTGCCAGCAGTTATGGTCGTTGGCGGGAGATCGGCACAGATACGCAGTATTTT,CASSYGRWREIGTDTQYF
TRBJ2-2,TRBV28,TRBD2,many,TGTGCCAGCGGGTCCGGACTAGCTTCCGGGGAGCTGTTTTTT,CASGSGLASGELFF
TRBJ2-1,TRBV6-4,TRBD1,few,TGTGCCAGCAGTGACGGGACAGGGTTTAATGAGCAGTTCTTC,CASSDGTGFNEQFF
TRBJ2-3,TRBV27,-,medium-sized,TGTGCCAGCAGTTTATCGAGGCCCGGGACTTTCACCACAGATACGCAGTATTTT,CASSLSRPGTFTTDTQYF
TRBJ2-7,TRBV28,-,many,TGTGCCAGCAGGGACACCTCCACCTACGAGCAGTACTTC,CASRDTSTYEQYF
TRBJ1-1,TRBV28,-,many,TGTGCCAGCAGTTTAATCGGGGCGTACACTGAAGCTTTCTTT,CASSLIGAYTEAFF
TRBJ2-1,TRBV3-1,-,many,TGTGCCAGCAGTCAAAGGGGGTCTGGGCAGTTCTTC,CASSQRGSGQFF
TRBJ1-2,TRBV7-6,TRBD1,-,TGTGCCAGCAGCCCCGGACAGGGTCTTGGGAACTATGGCTACACCTTC,CASSPGQGLGNYGYTF